Reported below is one T cell receptor (beta chain). The antigen it recognizes is unknown. No qualities accompany the bases; no much larger clone lies one base away. The library was prepared using RT-PCR. The listed sequencing device is Illumina HiSeq 2500. TCRdb itself trimmed the public reads at Q25 with fastp, ran MiXCR and retained productive beta chains. Each entry merges the rows of one CDR3 protein and shows their most common DNA and genes. The sample contains 550,000 to 650,000 distinct CDR3 sequences, around 11% of them found a single time. The ten largest clones add up to 9.5% to 13% of the sample. Trimming takes 1 base from V and 3 bases from J, and the germline ends sit 18 bases apart. The germline V gene (reference sequence) gives CDR1 as DFQATT and CDR2 as SNEGSKA. Reading from cysteine to phenylalanine, the CDR3 counts 16 amino acids. The sequence is cut down to CDR3 DNA, 48 bases in frame from base 1.

The data were taken from a study of response to subunit inactivated influenza vaccine (dated by TCRdb to the late 2010s). Regarding the research as a whole: The study used deep quantitative T cell receptor repertoire profiling to track responses to a trivalent subunit inactivated influenza vaccine.

What the authors observed across the whole study: The authors proposed that each seasonal influenza vaccination may bring in only a limited number of new T cells.

The chain is encoded by TRBV20-1 joined to TRBJ2-5, with TRBD2 perhaps the D gene, on 6 matching bases. This TCR came from a man between 50 and 59 years old who received an inactivated influenza vaccine. Donor details come from another sample of the same person, matched by shared clones. The sequences come from PBMCs from blood, collected on the day of vaccination. The nucleotides are TGCAGTGCTAGAGGGAGTTTGCGGGGCCCAGAAGAGACCCAGTACTTC. This encodes CSARGSLRGPEETQYF.